The 25 T cell receptor beta chains below all came from one sample that was sequenced in a study of shared clonotypes between healthy human individuals. Sequencing was performed with immunoSEQ multiplex PCR; in TCRdb, only in-frame clones are kept and a portion is missing. The sample holds 2,500,000 or so clones; approximately 90% are singletons and the top ten take 0.37%. Source material: naive CD4+ T cells from PBMCs. Subset meaning: CD45RA+ positively selected. The receptors were sampled from a man between 18 and 35 years old in good health. Some clones in this sample may be carry-over from other donors' samples.

The V gene is TRBV10-3, the J gene TRBJ2-3, with D perhaps TRBD2 (7 bases). Trimming took off 4 bases at V and 4 bases at J, with 12 bases between the two ends. This CDR3 region has 14 residues. Germline V CDR1 and CDR2: ENHRY, SYGVKD. The CDR3: CAISGGGEADTQYF. The CDR3 DNA reads as TGTGCCATCAGTGGCGGGGGCGAGGCAGATACGCAGTATTTT.

The gene calls are TRBV6-6 and TRBJ2-2; D possibly uses TRBD1 or TRBD2 (5 bases each). Deletions cut 0 bases from V and 6 bases from J, with 11 bases between. Per the germline V gene, CDR1 is MNHNY and CDR2 is SVGAGI (reference sequence). The CDR3 has 15 residues. For the CDR3, the DNA is TGTGCCAGCAGTTACTCGAGGCAGGGAGCCGGGGAGCTGTTTTTT. Its protein product is CASSYSRQGAGELFF.

This clone was detected only a few times. V usage is TRBV28 and J usage is TRBJ1-5; D gene uncertain. There are 11 residues in the CDR3. V was clipped by 5 bases and J by 10 bases, with 9 bases between them. Looked up from germline, CDR1 is MDHEN and CDR2 is SYDVKM. The CDR3 nucleotides are TGTGCCAGCAGTATTGCGTCCCCCCAGCATTTT. Translation: CASSIASPQHF.

The chain is built from TRBV6-1 and TRBJ2-7; D is ambiguous. Per the germline V gene, CDR1 is MNHNS and CDR2 is SASEGT. The CDR3 contains 14 residues. Trimming shortened V by 6 bases and J by 0 bases, and 12 bases separated the two germline ends. CDR3: CASRQGLSSYEQYF. The CDR3 DNA is TGTGCCAGCAGGCAAGGGCTGAGCTCCTACGAGCAGTACTTC.

Concerning this clone: Other DNA sequences in the same sample also yield this CDR3. The chain combines TRBV5-1 with TRBJ2-1; the match to TRBD1 covers 7 bases. CDR3 size: 13 residues. Germline values: CDR1 SGHRS, CDR2 YFSETQ. V gave up 0 bases and J gave up 9 bases; unmatched junction bases: 3. The CDR3 DNA reads as TGCGCCAGCAGCTTGGGACAGGGAAGTGAGCAGTTCTTC. Translating gives CASSLGQGSEQFF.

Regarding this clone: Other nucleotide sequences from this sample produce the same CDR3. The chain uses TRBV30 and TRBJ2-7; D possibly corresponds to TRBD2 (5 bases). The CDR3 loop spans 12 amino acids. CDR1 and CDR2 from the germline V gene are GTSNPN and SVGIG (reference sequence). V was cut by 4 bases and J by 3 bases, with 10 bases left in between. CDR3 nucleotide sequence: TGTGCCTGGACCTCGGCGGGCTACGAGCAGTACTTC. Translating it yields CAWTSAGYEQYF.

The chain uses TRBV2 and TRBJ1-2; D gene uncertain. There are 13 residues in the CDR3. V lost 8 bases to trimming and J lost 5 bases, with 15 bases between them. From germline, CDR1 is SNHLY and CDR2 FYNNEI. This CDR3 reads CASSLRLLYGYTF. CDR3 in DNA: TGTGCCAGCTCGCTCAGGCTGCTTTATGGCTACACCTTC. Combining the CDR3 with reference TRBV2 and TRBJ1-2 gives the whole variable domain EPEVTQTPSHQVTQMGQEVILRCVPISNHLYFYWYRQILGQKVEFLVSFYNNEISEKSEIFDDQFSVERPDGSNFTLKIRSTKLEDSAMYFCASSLRLLYGYTFGSGTRLTVV.

This sequence joins TRBV14 and TRBJ1-4, with D unclear. The CDR3 loop spans 13 amino acids. Deletions cut 2 bases from V and 4 bases from J, with 5 bases between. CDR1 is SGHDN, CDR2 FVKESK, per germline. The CDR3 bases are TGTGCCAGCAGCCAAAGCCTTAATGAAAAACTGTTTTTT. Its protein is CASSQSLNEKLFF.

V usage is TRBV11-3 and J usage is TRBJ2-1, with D unclear. This CDR3 is 12 amino acids long. CDR1 is SGHNT and CDR2 is YENEEA in the germline V gene. Between the trimmed V and J ends, which lost 4 bases and 2 bases, there was a span of 3 bases. The CDR3 DNA reads TGTGCCAGCAGCTCTGCCTACAATGAGCAGTTCTTC. Its protein product is CASSSAYNEQFF. Full variable domain (remainder filled in from reference TRBV11-3 and TRBJ2-1): EAGVVQSPRYKIIEKKQPVAFWCNPISGHNTLYWYLQNLGQGPELLIRYENEEAVDDSQLPKDRFSAERLKGVDSTLKIQPAELGDSAVYLCASSSAYNEQFFGPGTRLTVL.

The rearrangement uses TRBV5-1 and TRBJ1-5, with a tentative D call TRBD1 (6 bases). V shed 2 bases and J shed 3 bases, with 12 bases lying between them. The CDR3 contains 15 residues. Germline CDR1 reads SGHRS; CDR2 reads YFSETQ. As DNA, the CDR3 is TGCGCCAGCAGCTTTACAGGGAATGCCAATCAGCCCCAGCATTTT. Protein: CASSFTGNANQPQHF.

The rearrangement links TRBV14 to TRBJ2-1; 9 nucleotides line up with TRBD2. CDR1 and CDR2 from the germline V gene are SGHDN and FVKESK. The V gene end was trimmed by 6 bases and the J gene end by 2 bases; junction bases not matched to a gene: 5. CDR3 length: 15 residues. The CDR3: CASRPSGNPYNEQFF. DNA for the CDR3: TGTGCCAGCAGGCCTAGCGGGAACCCCTACAATGAGCAGTTCTTC.

The CDR3 coding sequence is TGTGCCAGCAGTCTCCTCTACGAGCAGTACTTC. It yields the protein CASSLLYEQYF. This chain uses TRBV27 with TRBJ2-7; D not resolved. Between the trimmed V and J ends, which lost 5 bases and 3 bases, there was a span of 5 bases. The CDR3 runs 11 residues. Germline V gene sequence: CDR1 MNHEY, CDR2 SMNVEV (reference sequence).

The chain combines TRBV5-6 with TRBJ2-7; D call uncertain. Germline CDR1 SGHDT, CDR2 YYEEEE. V was cut by 1 base and J by 2 bases, with 4 bases left in between. The CDR3 is made up of 12 amino acids. Here the CDR3 reads CASSLKPYEQYF. The DNA of the CDR3 is TGTGCCAGCAGCTTGAAACCCTACGAGCAGTACTTC. Full variable domain (remainder filled in from reference TRBV5-6 and TRBJ2-7): DAGVTQSPTHLIKTRGQQVTLRCSPKSGHDTVSWYQQALGQGPQFIFQYYEEEERQRGNFPDRFSGHQFPNYSSELNVNALLLGDSALYLCASSLKPYEQYFGPGTRLTVT.

This chain links TRBV28 with TRBJ1-2, with D maybe TRBD1 (5 bases). This CDR3 has 15 amino acids. Germline CDR1 is MDHEN and CDR2 is SYDVKM. V was cut by 2 bases and J by 7 bases, with 17 bases left in between. The CDR3 sequence is CASSLQGLWVRGYTF. The CDR3 bases are TGTGCCAGCAGTTTACAGGGCTTGTGGGTGCGTGGCTACACCTTC.

As concerns this clone: Other DNA sequences in this specimen translate into the identical CDR3. The CDR3 bases are TGTGCCAGCTCACCCGGACGGTCTAACTATGGCTACACCTTC. Protein product: CASSPGRSNYGYTF. The V call is TRBV18, the J call TRBJ1-2; D is ambiguous. Germline CDR1 reads KGHSH; CDR2 reads LQKENI. V lost 3 bases and J 0 bases, leaving 8 bases between the germline ends. This CDR3 has 14 amino acids.

The CDR3 region is CASSLTEFFSGNTIYF. As DNA, the CDR3 is TGTGCCAGCAGTTTAACGGAGTTCTTCTCTGGAAACACCATATATTTT. The rearrangement joins TRBV28 to TRBJ1-3; D call uncertain. Trimming removed 2 bases at V and 0 bases at J, with 11 bases between. CDR1 and CDR2 (germline): MDHEN, SYDVKM. The CDR3 contains 16 residues.

This chain connects TRBV6-5 to TRBJ2-5; 7 positions match TRBD1. The CDR3 spans 15 residues. The trim removed 7 bases at V and 2 bases at J, leaving 10 bases unmatched. The germline CDR1 and CDR2 sequences are MNHEY and SVGAGI. CDR3: CASINNPGQQETQYF. In nucleotides, the CDR3 is TGTGCCAGCATAAACAACCCGGGACAGCAAGAGACCCAGTACTTC.

The rearrangement joins TRBV7-2 to TRBJ2-7; 13 bases map to TRBD2. Trimming cost V 2 bases and J 3 bases; bases outside gene matches: 7. This CDR3 has 17 amino acids. CDR1 and CDR2 from the germline V gene are SGHTA and FQGNSA. In DNA, the CDR3 is TGTGCCAGCAGCTTAAAGGGGACTAGCGGGATGTTCTACGAGCAGTACTTC. It specifies CASSLKGTSGMFYEQYF.

This rearrangement joins TRBV5-1 to TRBJ1-4; D is possibly TRBD1 (5 bases). Germline CDR1 and CDR2: SGHRS and YFSETQ. This CDR3 is built from 15 residues. Trimming shortened V by 0 bases and J by 8 bases, and 14 bases separated the two germline ends. CDR3 in DNA: TGCGCCAGCAGCTTGGCAGGAGGGGTGGAAGAAAAACTGTTTTTT. Its translation: CASSLAGGVEEKLFF.

This clone was observed a single time. V usage is TRBV28 and J usage is TRBJ1-2; D remains ambiguous. Germline CDR1 and CDR2: MDHEN and SYDVKM. The CDR3 has 15 amino acids. Trimming removed 5 bases at V and 0 bases at J, with 13 bases between. The CDR3 here is CASSTRSGANYGYTF. For the CDR3, the DNA is TGTGCCAGCAGTACTCGATCGGGCGCTAACTATGGCTACACCTTC.

This chain uses TRBV28 with TRBJ2-7, with 9 bases identical to TRBD1. The CDR3 has 12 residues. CDR1 is MDHEN and CDR2 is SYDVKM in the germline V gene. V lost 5 bases to trimming and J lost 7 bases; unmatched junction nucleotides: 3. DNA for the CDR3: TGTGCCAGCAGTCAAGGACAGGGGGAGCAGTACTTC. It is translated as CASSQGQGEQYF.

The V call is TRBV15, the J call TRBJ2-3; possibly TRBD2 for D (5 bases). Germline loops: CDR1 LNHNV, CDR2 YYDKDF (reference sequence). V was shortened by 0 bases and J by 0 bases, with 13 bases between the two germline ends. This CDR3 has 17 residues. The CDR3 coding sequence is TGTGCCACCAGCAGAGATCCGGGCGGGTCTAGCACAGATACGCAGTATTTT. As protein: CATSRDPGGSSTDTQYF.

The chain couples TRBV28 to TRBJ2-6, with TRBD2 as a possible D gene (5 bases). V shed 3 bases and J shed 0 bases, with 12 bases lying between them. The germline CDR1 and CDR2 sequences are MDHEN and SYDVKM. This CDR3 region has 17 residues. CDR3 loop: CASSFWQAGSGANVLTF. In nucleotides, the CDR3 is TGTGCCAGCAGTTTCTGGCAGGCGGGCTCTGGGGCCAACGTCCTGACTTTC. The full variable domain, with the rest looked up from reference TRBV28 and TRBJ2-6, is DVKVTQSSRYLVKRTGEKVFLECVQDMDHENMFWYRQDPGLGLRLIYFSYDVKMKEKGDIPEGYSVSREKKERFSLILESASTNQTSMYLCASSFWQAGSGANVLTFGAGSRLTVL.

This chain links TRBV4-2 with TRBJ2-7; 11 positions match TRBD2. Germline values: CDR1 LGHNA, CDR2 YNFKEQ. V shed 0 bases, J shed 0 bases, and the junction held 4 bases outside the gene matches. The CDR3 is 17 residues long. As DNA, the CDR3 is TGTGCCAGCAGCCAAGATAGGGGACTAGCGGACTCCTACGAGCAGTACTTC. This gives the protein CASSQDRGLADSYEQYF.

This clone came up once. The V call is TRBV28, the J call TRBJ2-1, with D uncertain. Trimming removed 6 bases at V and 0 bases at J, with 18 bases between. CDR1 and CDR2 from the germline V gene are MDHEN and SYDVKM. This CDR3 has 17 residues. The CDR3 DNA sequence: TGTGCCAGCAGATTGAGCCAGATGCGGAGCTCCTACAATGAGCAGTTCTTC. Its protein product is CASRLSQMRSSYNEQFF.